This TCR beta chain was sequenced during a study of OX40 agonist ivuxolimab in advanced cancers. The overall study: In this cohort, patients received ivuxolimab, an agonistic anti-OX40 (CD134) antibody. Every 2 weeks, ivuxolimab was infused into the patients intravenously at between 0.01 and 10 mg/kg. Among those treated, three patients had partial responses, one with hepatocellular carcinoma and two with cutaneous melanoma.

Using immunoSEQ multiplex PCR, the repertoire was profiled, and TCRdb retains in-frame clones only, with some absent. The sample contains fewer than 30,000 clones, about nine tenths of which appear only once. The study's findings and limits: At 0.1 to 3.0 mg/kg and by week 6, CD4+ and CD8+ T cells in the blood had expanded clonally.

As regards this clone: Its antigen is still unknown.

The CDR3 has 15 residues. The ends were cut back, 5 bases at V and 2 bases at J, with 13 bases in the middle. The germline gives CDR1 MDHEN, CDR2 SYDVKM. This TCR was recovered from an adult with an advanced solid tumor such as melanoma, head and neck, liver or kidney cancer. This specimen was CD4+ or CD8+ T cells sorted from blood, taken in a trial of the OX40 agonist ivuxolimab. This chain joins TRBV28 and TRBJ2-1; either TRBD1 or TRBD2 may fit D (5 bases each). CDR3 residues: CASSNRMGAYNEQFF. The CDR3 DNA sequence: TGTGCCAGCAGTAATAGGATGGGGGCCTACAATGAGCAGTTCTTC. The variable domain in full, with the rest retrieved from reference TRBV28 and TRBJ2-1, is DVKVTQSSRYLVKRTGEKVFLECVQDMDHENMFWYRQDPGLGLRLIYFSYDVKMKEKGDIPEGYSVSREKKERFSLILESASTNQTSMYLCASSNRMGAYNEQFFGPGTRLTVL.